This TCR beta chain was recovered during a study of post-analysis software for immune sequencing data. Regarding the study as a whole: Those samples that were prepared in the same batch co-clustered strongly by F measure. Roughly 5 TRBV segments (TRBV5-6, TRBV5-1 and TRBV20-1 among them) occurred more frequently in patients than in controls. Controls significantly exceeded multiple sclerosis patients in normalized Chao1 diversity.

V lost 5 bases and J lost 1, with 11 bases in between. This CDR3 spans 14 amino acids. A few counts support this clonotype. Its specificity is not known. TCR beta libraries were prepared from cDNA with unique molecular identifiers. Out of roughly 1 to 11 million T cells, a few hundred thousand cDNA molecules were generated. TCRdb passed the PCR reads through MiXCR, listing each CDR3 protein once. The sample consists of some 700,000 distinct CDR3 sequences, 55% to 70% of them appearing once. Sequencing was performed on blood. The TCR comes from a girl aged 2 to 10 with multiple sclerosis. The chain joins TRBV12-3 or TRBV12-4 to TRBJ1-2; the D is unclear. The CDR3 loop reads CASSPSTGNYGYTF. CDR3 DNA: TGTGCCAGCAGTCCCTCGACCGGTAACTATGGCTACACCTTC.